This T cell receptor (beta chain) comes out of a study of cytomegalovirus exposure and HLA in healthy donors. Study-level results: A classifier reportedly called cytomegalovirus status with high sensitivity and specificity. TCR beta sequences reportedly predicted the HLA-A and HLA-B alleles of most subjects accurately.

V dropped 3 bases and J dropped 2 bases, with 11 bases sitting between them. The CDR3 contains 16 residues. The germline V gene has CDR1 SGHTA and CDR2 FQGNSA. In the PCR, 60 Vbeta and 13 Jbeta primers were used. The repertoire was sequenced with immunoSEQ multiplex PCR; TCRdb's copy has only in-frame clones and lacks some. The data show about 250,000 clones, just over 70% seen once. Regarding this clone: The antigen remains unidentified.

The sample was PBMCs. The receptor was isolated from a female donor in good health and CMV-seronegative. The gene calls are TRBV7-2 and TRBJ2-6; D might be TRBD2 (5 bases). This chain's CDR3 is CASSFHSEAGANVLTF. CDR3 DNA sequence: TGTGCCAGCAGCTTCCATAGCGAAGCTGGGGCCAACGTCCTGACTTTC.